This record concerns one T cell receptor (beta chain) sequence. Antigen: not known. Measured with immunoSEQ multiplex PCR; TCRdb has only the in-frame clones, and not every one. The sample lists 650,000 to 700,000 clones, 80% to 95% occurring once. Free of recent acute infections or vaccinations, the donors were healthy HIV-negative adults. These data belong to a study of shared clonotypes between healthy human individuals. General study findings and limits: A few donors shared approximately 5% of their naive CD4 clonotypes.

From germline, CDR1 is SGHTA and CDR2 FQGNSA. The CDR3 extends over 14 amino acids. Between the trimmed V and J ends, which lost 6 bases and 8 bases, there was a span of 19 bases. The chain couples TRBV7-2 to TRBJ1-1; no clear D gene. Specimen: memory CD8+ T cells from PBMCs. Regarding subset: CD45RO+ cells pooled with CCR7-negative TemRA cells. This TCR came from a young man in good health. Some clones in this sample may be carry-over from other donors' samples. DNA for the CDR3: TGTGCCAGCAGACATTTAGGGCAGGCGGAAGAAGCTTTCTTT. It is translated as CASRHLGQAEEAFF.